This is a list of T cell receptor beta chains from one sample in a study of blood T cells in healthy people across ages. From the 5' RACE reads, TCRdb called clonotypes with MiXCR, one entry per CDR3 protein. This table holds 1.5 million to 2 million distinct CDR3 sequences, 30% to 35% found once. The sequencing input was blood. These receptors originate from a woman aged 25 to 39 in good health. Each CDR3 is given with its conserved first and last residue. The order of the fields is clone size, D gene, V gene, J gene, CDR3 protein, CDR3 DNA. The D gene is left open where the match is weak. Clone sizes are given selectively: once, few, many, or a class where the clone is expanded.

abundance: few; d_gene: -; v_gene: TRBV7-9; j_gene: TRBJ2-7; CDR3aa: CASSRRETYEQYF; CDR3nt: TGTGCCAGCAGCCGTCGGGAAACCTACGAGCAGTACTTC
abundance: few; d_gene: TRBD1; v_gene: TRBV27; j_gene: TRBJ2-3; CDR3aa: CASSLSRRGTDTQYF; CDR3nt: TGTGCCAGCAGTTTATCACGCAGGGGGACAGATACGCAGTATTTT
abundance: -; d_gene: TRBD1; v_gene: TRBV7-2; j_gene: TRBJ1-5; CDR3aa: CASTLTPTGINQPQHF; CDR3nt: TGTGCCAGCACCTTAACTCCGACAGGGATCAATCAGCCCCAGCATTTT
abundance: -; d_gene: TRBD1; v_gene: TRBV11-2; j_gene: TRBJ2-7; CDR3aa: CASSYGGTGSSYEQYF; CDR3nt: TGTGCCAGCAGCTACGGGGGGACAGGGAGCTCCTACGAGCAGTACTTC
abundance: -; d_gene: -; v_gene: TRBV12-3/TRBV12-4; j_gene: TRBJ2-2; CDR3aa: CASNPGVTGELFF; CDR3nt: TGTGCCAGCAACCCCGGGGTCACCGGGGAGCTGTTTTTT
abundance: -; d_gene: -; v_gene: TRBV10-1; j_gene: TRBJ1-2; CDR3aa: CASPITGTSKRSYGYTF; CDR3nt: TGCGCCAGCCCCATTACCGGGACATCCAAAAGGTCCTATGGCTACACCTTC
abundance: -; d_gene: -; v_gene: TRBV20-1; j_gene: TRBJ2-3; CDR3aa: CSARDLALYADTQYF; CDR3nt: TGCAGTGCTAGAGATCTGGCCCTGTATGCAGATACGCAGTATTTT
abundance: few; d_gene: TRBD2; v_gene: TRBV20-1; j_gene: TRBJ2-5; CDR3aa: CSALYGGSNRVFVETQYF; CDR3nt: TGCAGTGCTCTCTACGGCGGGAGTAATAGGGTATTTGTAGAGACCCAGTACTTC
abundance: few; d_gene: TRBD2; v_gene: TRBV20-1; j_gene: TRBJ2-7; CDR3aa: CSTSDSGAPYEQYF; CDR3nt: TGCAGTACTAGCGATAGCGGCGCCCCCTACGAGCAGTACTTC
abundance: -; d_gene: TRBD1; v_gene: TRBV27; j_gene: TRBJ1-2; CDR3aa: CASSRTGAGSYGYTF; CDR3nt: TGTGCCAGCAGTAGGACAGGGGCTGGGAGCTATGGCTACACCTTC
abundance: medium-sized; d_gene: -; v_gene: TRBV7-6; j_gene: TRBJ2-3; CDR3aa: CASSDGTLLFTDTQYF; CDR3nt: TGTGCCAGCAGTGATGGGACGCTCTTGTTCACAGATACGCAGTATTTT
abundance: -; d_gene: TRBD1; v_gene: TRBV7-2; j_gene: TRBJ1-5; CDR3aa: CASQDRGHSNQPQHF; CDR3nt: TGTGCCAGCCAGGACAGGGGGCATAGCAATCAGCCCCAGCATTTT
abundance: -; d_gene: -; v_gene: TRBV28; j_gene: TRBJ1-1; CDR3aa: CASSLVKGRGFEAFF; CDR3nt: TGTGCCAGCAGTTTAGTGAAGGGGAGGGGATTTGAAGCTTTCTTT
abundance: -; d_gene: -; v_gene: TRBV9; j_gene: TRBJ2-5; CDR3aa: CASSVDDSLQETQYF; CDR3nt: TGTGCCAGCAGCGTAGATGACAGCCTCCAAGAGACCCAGTACTTC
abundance: -; d_gene: TRBD2; v_gene: TRBV20-1; j_gene: TRBJ2-1; CDR3aa: CSARDRKLAGGPNYNEQFF; CDR3nt: TGCAGTGCTAGAGATCGTAAGCTAGCGGGAGGGCCCAACTACAATGAGCAGTTCTTC
abundance: few; d_gene: -; v_gene: TRBV20-1; j_gene: TRBJ2-3; CDR3aa: CSARDWNGDGTDTQYF; CDR3nt: TGCAGTGCTAGAGATTGGAACGGGGATGGGACAGATACGCAGTATTTT
abundance: few; d_gene: -; v_gene: TRBV4-1; j_gene: TRBJ1-4; CDR3aa: CASSQVWGDRDEKLFF; CDR3nt: TGCGCCAGCAGCCAAGTCTGGGGGGATCGGGATGAAAAACTGTTTTTT
abundance: -; d_gene: TRBD1; v_gene: TRBV27; j_gene: TRBJ2-1; CDR3aa: CASSLIPGQGIEQFF; CDR3nt: TGTGCCAGCAGTCTCATCCCGGGACAGGGAATTGAGCAGTTCTTC
abundance: -; d_gene: TRBD1; v_gene: TRBV5-1; j_gene: TRBJ2-1; CDR3aa: CASSKPGQGGNEQFF; CDR3nt: TGCGCCAGCAGCAAACCGGGACAGGGAGGCAATGAGCAGTTCTTC
abundance: -; d_gene: TRBD2; v_gene: TRBV20-1; j_gene: TRBJ2-1; CDR3aa: CSARIKGLGPEQFF; CDR3nt: TGCAGTGCTAGAATAAAGGGACTAGGGCCTGAGCAGTTCTTC
abundance: -; d_gene: -; v_gene: TRBV9; j_gene: TRBJ2-1; CDR3aa: CASSVGGATVEQFF; CDR3nt: TGTGCCAGCAGCGTAGGGGGGGCTACTGTCGAGCAGTTCTTC
abundance: many; d_gene: -; v_gene: TRBV4-1; j_gene: TRBJ2-1; CDR3aa: CASSQDRGDEQFF; CDR3nt: TGCGCCAGCAGCCAAGATAGGGGCGATGAGCAGTTCTTC
abundance: few; d_gene: TRBD2; v_gene: TRBV3-1; j_gene: TRBJ2-1; CDR3aa: CASSHGIRGVHNEQFF; CDR3nt: TGTGCCAGCAGCCACGGGATTCGGGGGGTCCACAATGAGCAGTTCTTC
abundance: few; d_gene: -; v_gene: TRBV4-1; j_gene: TRBJ2-6; CDR3aa: CASSQDIQSGANVLTF; CDR3nt: TGCGCCAGCAGCCAAGATATCCAGTCTGGGGCCAACGTCCTGACTTTC
abundance: many; d_gene: TRBD2; v_gene: TRBV20-1; j_gene: TRBJ2-7; CDR3aa: CSATTSDTYEQYF; CDR3nt: TGCAGTGCTACGACTAGCGACACCTACGAGCAGTACTTC
abundance: -; d_gene: -; v_gene: TRBV6-5; j_gene: TRBJ1-1; CDR3aa: CAGRVGRTSVAEAFF; CDR3nt: TGTGCCGGCAGGGTTGGTAGGACGAGTGTGGCTGAAGCTTTCTTT
abundance: -; d_gene: TRBD2; v_gene: TRBV7-8; j_gene: TRBJ2-3; CDR3aa: CASSSLWRRGTSRGDTQYF; CDR3nt: TGTGCCAGCAGCTCCCTTTGGAGACGCGGGACTAGCAGGGGAGATACGCAGTATTTT
abundance: -; d_gene: -; v_gene: TRBV7-2; j_gene: TRBJ1-2; CDR3aa: CASSSGGAGDYGYTF; CDR3nt: TGTGCCAGCAGCTCTGGAGGGGCAGGCGACTATGGCTACACCTTC
abundance: -; d_gene: -; v_gene: TRBV28; j_gene: TRBJ2-7; CDR3aa: CASSWGFAGKDEQYF; CDR3nt: TGTGCCAGCAGTTGGGGTTTCGCGGGAAAGGACGAGCAGTACTTC
abundance: few; d_gene: -; v_gene: TRBV30; j_gene: TRBJ2-7; CDR3aa: CAWHRDTSSYEQYF; CDR3nt: TGTGCCTGGCACCGGGACACCTCCTCCTACGAGCAGTACTTC
abundance: -; d_gene: -; v_gene: TRBV3-1; j_gene: TRBJ2-4; CDR3aa: CASSQLLALHGMAKNIQYF; CDR3nt: TGTGCCAGCAGCCAACTCCTAGCGCTCCACGGGATGGCCAAAAACATTCAGTACTTC
abundance: -; d_gene: -; v_gene: TRBV2; j_gene: TRBJ2-5; CDR3aa: CASSGGTETQYF; CDR3nt: TGTGCCAGCAGTGGAGGGACGGAGACCCAGTACTTC
abundance: -; d_gene: -; v_gene: TRBV6-6; j_gene: TRBJ1-5; CDR3aa: CASSSFREVNQPQHF; CDR3nt: TGTGCCAGCAGTTCTTTCAGGGAAGTCAATCAGCCCCAGCATTTT
abundance: once; d_gene: -; v_gene: TRBV30; j_gene: TRBJ1-6; CDR3aa: CAWKGDTYSPRHF; CDR3nt: TGTGCCTGGAAGGGGGACACCTATTCACCCCGCCACTTT
abundance: -; d_gene: -; v_gene: TRBV5-1; j_gene: TRBJ1-1; CDR3aa: CASSLGTGSNTEAFF; CDR3nt: TGCGCCAGCAGCTTGGGGACGGGGAGTAACACTGAAGCTTTCTTT
abundance: -; d_gene: -; v_gene: TRBV28; j_gene: TRBJ1-5; CDR3aa: CVSSPGAARNQPQHF; CDR3nt: TGTGTCAGCAGTCCAGGGGCAGCTCGCAATCAGCCCCAGCATTTT
abundance: -; d_gene: TRBD2; v_gene: TRBV20-1; j_gene: TRBJ2-7; CDR3aa: CTLGGFNGFYEQYF; CDR3nt: TGCACCTTGGGGGGGTTCAACGGATTCTACGAGCAGTACTTC
abundance: -; d_gene: TRBD1; v_gene: TRBV18; j_gene: TRBJ2-7; CDR3aa: CASSLAQGALGYEQYF; CDR3nt: TGTGCCAGCTCACTAGCCCAGGGGGCGCTTGGCTACGAGCAGTACTTC
abundance: -; d_gene: -; v_gene: TRBV6-6; j_gene: TRBJ2-2; CDR3aa: CASSYSFIGELFF; CDR3nt: TGTGCCAGCAGTTACTCGTTTATCGGGGAGCTGTTTTTT
abundance: once; d_gene: TRBD2; v_gene: TRBV19; j_gene: TRBJ2-1; CDR3aa: CASSFAGGNNEQFF; CDR3nt: TGTGCCAGTAGTTTTGCGGGAGGGAACAATGAGCAGTTCTTC
abundance: -; d_gene: -; v_gene: TRBV3-1; j_gene: TRBJ2-1; CDR3aa: CASSQSERSYNEQFF; CDR3nt: TGTGCCAGCAGCCAAAGCGAGAGGTCCTACAATGAGCAGTTCTTC
abundance: -; d_gene: -; v_gene: TRBV6-1; j_gene: TRBJ2-6; CDR3aa: CAGRRGVAGANVLTF; CDR3nt: TGTGCCGGCAGGCGAGGGGTTGCTGGGGCCAACGTCCTGACTTTC
abundance: few; d_gene: -; v_gene: TRBV7-9; j_gene: TRBJ2-5; CDR3aa: CASSYPLEYQETQYF; CDR3nt: TGTGCCAGCAGCTACCCTCTGGAATACCAAGAGACCCAGTACTTC
abundance: once; d_gene: -; v_gene: TRBV4-1; j_gene: TRBJ1-2; CDR3aa: CASSQGPGGAYGHTF; CDR3nt: TGCGCCAGCAGCCAAGGGCCGGGGGGGGCCTATGGCCACACCTTC
abundance: -; d_gene: TRBD2; v_gene: TRBV10-3; j_gene: TRBJ2-3; CDR3aa: CAISESPSGTTDTQYF; CDR3nt: TGTGCCATCAGTGAGTCGCCTAGCGGGACGACAGATACGCAGTATTTT
abundance: many; d_gene: -; v_gene: TRBV29-1; j_gene: TRBJ2-5; CDR3aa: CSVEGGQTQETQYF; CDR3nt: TGCAGCGTTGAGGGGGGACAGACCCAAGAGACCCAGTACTTC
abundance: many; d_gene: TRBD1; v_gene: TRBV24-1; j_gene: TRBJ2-7; CDR3aa: CATENRGEQYF; CDR3nt: TGTGCCACCGAAAACAGGGGCGAGCAGTACTTC
abundance: -; d_gene: TRBD1; v_gene: TRBV6-2/TRBV6-3; j_gene: TRBJ2-5; CDR3aa: CASTYRGAGETQYF; CDR3nt: TGTGCCAGCACTTACAGGGGGGCTGGAGAGACCCAGTACTTC
abundance: few; d_gene: -; v_gene: TRBV4-2; j_gene: TRBJ2-5; CDR3aa: CASSQDRGGRETQYF; CDR3nt: TGTGCCAGCAGCCAAGATAGGGGGGGCCGAGAGACCCAGTACTTC
abundance: few; d_gene: -; v_gene: TRBV30; j_gene: TRBJ2-1; CDR3aa: CAWSAPPPWQFF; CDR3nt: TGTGCCTGGAGTGCCCCCCCCCCTTGGCAGTTCTTC
abundance: many; d_gene: -; v_gene: TRBV5-1; j_gene: TRBJ2-1; CDR3aa: CASSLGYTEQFF; CDR3nt: TGCGCCAGCAGCTTAGGTTACACCGAGCAGTTCTTC
abundance: few; d_gene: TRBD1; v_gene: TRBV6-6; j_gene: TRBJ2-5; CDR3aa: CASSHENRGLEETQYF; CDR3nt: TGTGCCAGCAGCCATGAGAACAGGGGTCTGGAAGAGACCCAGTACTTC
abundance: many; d_gene: -; v_gene: TRBV10-3; j_gene: TRBJ2-7; CDR3aa: CAIRDSSYEQYF; CDR3nt: TGTGCCATCAGGGACAGCTCCTACGAGCAGTACTTC
abundance: few; d_gene: -; v_gene: TRBV27; j_gene: TRBJ2-3; CDR3aa: CASSLTPTDTQYF; CDR3nt: TGTGCCAGCAGTTTGACCCCCACAGATACGCAGTATTTT
abundance: -; d_gene: TRBD1; v_gene: TRBV6-6; j_gene: TRBJ2-7; CDR3aa: CASRNTGAYEQYF; CDR3nt: TGTGCCAGCAGGAATACAGGGGCCTACGAGCAGTACTTC
abundance: few; d_gene: -; v_gene: TRBV10-3; j_gene: TRBJ1-4; CDR3aa: CAIKGGETNEKLFF; CDR3nt: TGTGCCATCAAGGGGGGAGAGACTAATGAAAAACTGTTTTTT
abundance: -; d_gene: -; v_gene: TRBV29-1; j_gene: TRBJ1-1; CDR3aa: CSARTGAGAEAFF; CDR3nt: TGCAGCGCTCGGACGGGGGCGGGGGCTGAAGCTTTCTTT
abundance: few; d_gene: -; v_gene: TRBV28; j_gene: TRBJ1-2; CDR3aa: CASSLQDVRWGYTF; CDR3nt: TGTGCCAGCAGTTTACAGGACGTACGATGGGGCTACACCTTC
abundance: few; d_gene: TRBD2; v_gene: TRBV20-1; j_gene: TRBJ2-5; CDR3aa: CSASAGLAGEETQYF; CDR3nt: TGCAGTGCGTCGGCGGGACTAGCGGGAGAAGAGACCCAGTACTTC
abundance: -; d_gene: -; v_gene: TRBV2; j_gene: TRBJ2-2; CDR3aa: CASERTLATGELFF; CDR3nt: TGTGCCAGTGAGCGGACTCTAGCCACCGGGGAGCTGTTTTTT